The rows below give T cell receptor beta chains drawn from one sample of a study of blood T cell repertoires in COVID-19. Sequencing used immunoSEQ multiplex PCR; TCRdb keeps in-frame clones, though not all of them. The sample records tens of thousands of clones, 65% to 85% being singletons. The sample comprised peripheral blood. These TCRs come from a man between 65 and 85 years old with active or convalescent COVID-19. Both conserved end residues are trimmed from each CDR3. A D gene is named only where the DNA matches it firmly.

j_call v_call d_call cdr3_aa
TRBJ2-1 TRBV29-1 TRBD2 SGRLAGAPYNEQF
TRBJ2-7 TRBV5-8 TRBD1 ASSLTGTGIYEQY
TRBJ1-1 TRBV19 TRBD1 ASSSRLGTGLTEAF
TRBJ1-5 TRBV30 TRBD1 AAQGALDQPQH
TRBJ1-5 TRBV6-1 - ASSEGRSNQPQH
TRBJ1-1 TRBV27 - ASSPTQGPVGAF
TRBJ1-2 TRBV7-9 - ASSLRDSSNGYT
TRBJ1-1 TRBV6-5 TRBD1 ASARDRGATEAF
TRBJ1-4 TRBV15 TRBD1 ATSRDAGTGNEKLF
TRBJ2-7 TRBV10-2 - ASSESIGSKDEQY
TRBJ1-5 TRBV7-6 - ASSLGAGDNQPQH
TRBJ2-3 TRBV28 - ASSLPGSTDTQY
TRBJ2-7 TRBV7-2 TRBD2 ASSKTRGGYYEQY
TRBJ1-6 TRBV2 - ASNTGRNSPLH
TRBJ1-6 TRBV2 TRBD1 ASSLGTGITPLH